The next 29 T cell receptor beta chains were all read from a single sample in a study of T cell repertoires in cytomegalovirus infection (dated by TCRdb to between 2018 and 2021). The sample's treatment or condition label is to be understood as: in vitro stimulation with specific CMV peptide epitopes to enrich CMV-specific T cells. Sequencer: Illumina HiSeq 1500. Starting from the raw public reads, TCRdb applied fastp trimming at Q25, assembled clones with MiXCR and retained in-frame beta chains. Entries that share a CDR3 protein sequence are merged under the most common genes and DNA. Present in this sample are roughly 700,000 distinct CDR3 sequences, around 30% of which were seen just once. The ten largest clones add up to about 20% of the sample. The antigens of these receptors remain unknown. Material: cultured PBMCs, obtained from culture after CMV antigen stimulation. These receptors all stem from a human donor in good health (CMV status not recorded). Some clones in this sample may be carry-over from other donors' samples.

CDR3 sequence: CASLTYHQPQHF. The CDR3 DNA reads TGTGCCAGCCTGACATATCATCAGCCCCAGCATTTT. J is TRBJ1-5 and V is TRBV28, with D unresolved. The CDR3 spans 12 residues. V was pared by 8 bases and J by 5 bases, with 10 bases between. Germline lookup yields CDR1 MDHEN and CDR2 SYDVKM.

The table lists this clonotype with a few counts. The V and J genes are TRBV12-3 or TRBV12-4 and TRBJ2-7, with D maybe TRBD1 (6 bases). V was pared by 7 bases and J by 1 base, with 17 bases between. The CDR3 loop spans 15 amino acids. In DNA, the CDR3 is TGTGCCAGCACCTCTGGGACAAGAGGATCCTACGAGCAGTACTTC. Translation: CASTSGTRGSYEQYF.

This clonotype was observed a handful of times. V and J are TRBV7-4 and TRBJ1-6, with D uncertain. Germline CDR1 SGHVT, CDR2 SQSDAQ. This CDR3 has 13 amino acids. The germline V and J ends were trimmed by 2 bases and 7 bases, with 6 bases remaining between them. The CDR3 here is CASSLPGNSPLHF. The CDR3 DNA follows: TGTGCCAGCAGCTTACCTGGGAATTCACCCCTCCACTTT.

The chain uses TRBV6-1 and TRBJ2-5; 12 bases agree with TRBD2. The V and J ends lost 5 bases and 2 bases, in that order; junction bases with no gene match: 9. The germline gives CDR1 MNHNS, CDR2 SASEGT. The CDR3 extends over 17 amino acids. Here the CDR3 reads CASSLFGLAGRQETQYF. The CDR3 nucleotides read TGTGCCAGCAGTCTGTTCGGACTAGCGGGGAGGCAAGAGACCCAGTACTTC.

This clonotype turned up a few times. CDR3 protein: CASSRGGGFGELFF. The DNA of the CDR3 is TGCGCCAGCAGCCGGGGAGGGGGCTTCGGGGAGCTGTTTTTT. V is TRBV4-1 and J is TRBJ2-2; D may correspond to TRBD1 or TRBD2 (7 bases each). This CDR3 spans 14 amino acids. The germline V and J ends were trimmed by 4 bases and 7 bases, with 13 bases remaining between them. Per the germline V gene, CDR1 is MGHRA and CDR2 is YSYEKL.

This clonotype showed up just a few times. The chain carries TRBV19 and TRBJ2-7; TRBD2 matches 10 bases. In germline, CDR1 is LNHDA, CDR2 SQIVND (reference sequence). This CDR3 is 16 amino acids long. V lost 6 bases to trimming and J lost 9 bases; unmatched junction nucleotides: 17. The CDR3 nucleotides read TGTGCCAGTAGCCGCGGCTCGGCTAGCGGGAGAGTTGGGCAGTACTTC. It codes for CASSRGSASGRVGQYF.

CDR3: CSATGLAGVTDTQYF. For the CDR3, the DNA is TGCAGTGCTACCGGACTAGCGGGGGTAACAGATACGCAGTATTTT. The chain is built from TRBV20-1 and TRBJ2-3; 13 bases fit TRBD2. The V gene end was trimmed by 4 bases and the J gene end by 3 bases; junction bases not matched to a gene: 4. The germline V gene encodes CDR1 DFQATT and CDR2 SNEGSKA (reference sequence). The CDR3 contains 15 residues.

The sample holds many counts of this clonotype. The chain is built from TRBV7-2 and TRBJ2-3; 12 nucleotides match TRBD2. The CDR3 totals 15 residues. The germline V gene has CDR1 SGHTA and CDR2 FQGNSA. J was trimmed by 4 bases and V by 4 bases; bases with no gene match: 3. The CDR3 is CASSSSGGVADTQYF. DNA for the CDR3: TGTGCCAGCAGCTCTAGCGGGGGGGTGGCAGATACGCAGTATTTT.

The V gene is TRBV2, the J gene TRBJ2-7; D is ambiguous. The V and J ends lost 1 base and 13 bases respectively, with 17 bases between them. Germline CDR1 reads SNHLY; CDR2 reads FYNNEI. The CDR3 totals 13 residues. The CDR3 protein is CASSEGSLRLFYF. The CDR3 bases are TGTGCCAGCAGTGAAGGTAGCCTGCGTTTGTTTTACTTC.

This clonotype was counted between two and nine times. This rearrangement joins TRBV5-1 to TRBJ2-3; 11 nucleotides line up with TRBD2. The junction had 7 bases not matched to a gene; V was cut back by 5 bases and J by 2 bases. The CDR3 is made up of 16 amino acids. Germline CDR1 SGHRS, CDR2 YFSETQ. The CDR3 spells CASRGGTSGVTDTQYF. The CDR3 bases are TGCGCCAGCAGAGGCGGGACTAGCGGCGTCACAGATACGCAGTATTTT. The full variable domain, with the rest looked up from reference TRBV5-1 and TRBJ2-3, is KAGVTQTPRYLIKTRGQQVTLSCSPISGHRSVSWYQQTPGQGLQFLFEYFSETQRNKGNFPGRFSGRQFSNSRSEMNVSTLELGDSALYLCASRGGTSGVTDTQYFGPGTRLTVL.

V gene TRBV4-1 combines with J gene TRBJ1-5; TRBD1 matches 7 bases. The CDR3 runs to 15 residues. V lost 5 bases, J lost 4 bases, and 8 bases stayed unmatched. Germline CDR1 and CDR2: MGHRA and YSYEKL. Here the CDR3 DNA reads TGCGCCAGCAGCTTGGTGACAGGGAAGAATCAGCCCCAGCATTTT. Amino acids: CASSLVTGKNQPQHF.

This clonotype was seen more than once but under ten times. The rearrangement uses TRBV7-2 and TRBJ1-5; D remains ambiguous. Germline assignment: CDR1 SGHTA and CDR2 FQGNSA. V was cut by 1 base and J by 7 bases, with 5 bases left in between. The CDR3 spans 12 residues. The CDR3 loop is CASSLEPQPQHF. CDR3 nucleotide sequence: TGTGCCAGCAGCTTAGAGCCCCAGCCCCAGCATTTT.

This chain uses TRBV7-6 with TRBJ2-1; 14 nucleotides agree with TRBD2. Germline-derived CDR1 and CDR2 are SGHVS and FNYEAQ. CDR3 length equals 19 residues. Losses at the gene ends were 3 bases for V and 0 bases for J; bases not matched to a gene: 7. Written as DNA, the CDR3 is TGTGCCAGCAGCTTCAAGACTAGCGGGAGGGCGAGCTCCTACAATGAGCAGTTCTTC. This translates into CASSFKTSGRASSYNEQFF.

The chain recombines TRBV10-3 with TRBJ2-7, with no clear D. V lost 6 bases, J lost 2 bases, and 20 bases lay in between. Germline assignment: CDR1 ENHRY and CDR2 SYGVKD. The CDR3 runs 16 residues. The CDR3 region is CAISDPGRRTTYEQYF. CDR3 in DNA: TGTGCCATCAGCGATCCGGGTCGCCGAACCACCTACGAGCAGTACTTC.

The table lists this clonotype with many counts. The V gene is TRBV7-2, the J gene TRBJ2-1; 15 positions match TRBD2. This CDR3 is 15 amino acids long. The J segment lost 10 bases and the V segment lost 1 base, leaving 2 bases of the junction unmatched. Germline values: CDR1 SGHTA, CDR2 FQGNSA. Here the CDR3 reads CASSLGGTSGGEQFF. The CDR3 DNA follows: TGTGCCAGCAGCTTAGGGGGGACTAGCGGGGGGGAGCAGTTCTTC.

This CDR3 reads CASSPPSGGLDTQYF. CDR3 coding DNA: TGTGCCAGCTCACCACCAAGCGGGGGGCTAGATACGCAGTATTTT. V gene TRBV18 combines with J gene TRBJ2-3, with 9 positions matching TRBD2. The CDR3 is 15 residues long. Germline loops: CDR1 KGHSH, CDR2 LQKENI. Trimming at V came to 0 bases and at J to 5 bases, leaving 3 bases not matched to a gene.

The chain employs TRBV5-1 and TRBJ1-4, with no clear D. Trimming took off 3 bases at V and 3 bases at J, with 12 bases between the two ends. Germline-derived CDR1 and CDR2 are SGHRS and YFSETQ. The CDR3 has 15 residues. CDR3 in amino acids: CASSSGGTSNEKLFF. The DNA of the CDR3 is TGCGCCAGCAGCTCGGGAGGAACCTCTAATGAAAAACTGTTTTTT.

This clonotype has a handful of counts. The V and J genes are TRBV7-6 and TRBJ1-2; D gene unclear. Trimming pared 1 base from V and 8 bases from J, leaving 8 bases between. There are 12 residues in the CDR3. The V gene's germline CDR1 is SGHVS and CDR2 FNYEAQ. The CDR3: CASSLEGWGYTF. CDR3 coding DNA: TGTGCCAGCAGCTTAGAGGGCTGGGGCTACACCTTC.

This clonotype appeared a few times. The chain uses TRBV5-4 and TRBJ1-1; D gene ambiguous. Germline lookup yields CDR1 SGHNT and CDR2 YYREEE (reference sequence). V dropped 3 bases and J dropped 5 bases, with 14 bases sitting between them. This CDR3 comprises 14 residues. CDR3 in amino acids: CASSSEGFGTEAFF. The CDR3 DNA is TGTGCCAGCAGCTCGGAAGGCTTCGGGACTGAAGCTTTCTTT.

This chain uses TRBV10-3 with TRBJ2-3; a possible D gene is TRBD1 (5 bases). The V end was cut by 7 bases, the J end by 2 bases, with 10 bases between. CDR1 is ENHRY and CDR2 is SYGVKD in the germline V gene. CDR3 length: 13 residues. CDR3 region: CAITDSYTDTQYF. The CDR3 DNA follows: TGTGCCATCACAGACAGCTACACAGATACGCAGTATTTT.

This clonotype has at least ten counts. J is TRBJ2-3 and V is TRBV18; possibly TRBD2 for D (6 bases). Germline lookup yields CDR1 KGHSH and CDR2 LQKENI. Trimming cost V 4 bases and J 2 bases, with 16 bases left between them. The CDR3 is 16 residues long. The CDR3 sequence is CASSLEGLTATDTQYF. The DNA of the CDR3 is TGTGCCAGCTCACTTGAGGGACTGACCGCCACAGATACGCAGTATTTT.

The V and J genes are TRBV12-3 or TRBV12-4 and TRBJ1-6; a weak D match, TRBD1 (6 bases). Trimming left V 5 bases short and J 6 bases short, with 14 bases between. This CDR3 has 15 amino acids. The CDR3 DNA reads as TGTGCCAGCAGTCACCGGGACATCCTTAATTCACCCCTCCACTTT. Translating it yields CASSHRDILNSPLHF.

The chain has TRBV7-2 and TRBJ1-5; D uncertain. CDR3 length: 13 amino acids. Deletions cut 4 bases from V and 4 bases from J, with 8 bases between. CDR1 SGHTA and CDR2 FQGNSA come from the germline V gene. CDR3 nucleotides: TGTGCCAGCAGCTCTGGACTTAATCAGCCCCAGCATTTT. It yields the protein CASSSGLNQPQHF. The full variable domain, rest sourced from reference TRBV7-2 and TRBJ1-5, is GAGVSQSPSNKVTEKGKDVELRCDPISGHTALYWYRQSLGQGLEFLIYFQGNSAPDKSGLPSDRFSAERTGGSVSTLTIQRTQQEDSAVYLCASSSGLNQPQHFGDGTRLSIL.

In this sample, this clonotype turned up many times. The CDR3 nucleotides are TGTGCCAGCCTGGACCAGCTGAACACTGAAGCTTTCTTT. This encodes CASLDQLNTEAFF. This chain uses TRBV7-2 with TRBJ1-1; no firm D call. The CDR3 contains 13 residues. Germline-derived CDR1 and CDR2 are SGHTA and FQGNSA. The germline V and J ends were trimmed by 8 bases and 0 bases, with 10 bases remaining between them. Complete variable domain (other parts from reference TRBV7-2 and TRBJ1-1): GAGVSQSPSNKVTEKGKDVELRCDPISGHTALYWYRQSLGQGLEFLIYFQGNSAPDKSGLPSDRFSAERTGGSVSTLTIQRTQQEDSAVYLCASLDQLNTEAFFGQGTRLTVV.

The chain recombines TRBV5-6 with TRBJ1-6; D not certain. There are 18 residues in the CDR3. The V gene lost 4 bases and the J gene lost 0 bases, with 17 bases spanning the gap. Germline CDR1 and CDR2: SGHDT and YYEEEE. CDR3 coding DNA: TGTGCCAGCAGCCCTCCCGGCGGCCAGAGCTCCTATAATTCACCCCTCCACTTT. It encodes CASSPPGGQSSYNSPLHF.

This chain links TRBV6-1 with TRBJ2-1, with D perhaps TRBD2 (7 bases). Germline V gene lookup returns CDR1 MNHNS and CDR2 SASEGT. CDR3 size: 16 residues. V lost 5 bases and J lost 4, with 18 bases in between. CDR3 coding DNA: TGTGCCAGCAGTTGGGGTGCCGGGGGGCCTTACAATGAGCAGTTCTTC. Protein product: CASSWGAGGPYNEQFF.

The chain links TRBV7-9 to TRBJ2-7, with a weak D call TRBD1 (5 bases). Germline lookup yields CDR1 SEHNR and CDR2 FQNEAQ (reference sequence). The CDR3 totals 15 residues. V was trimmed by 1 base and J by 3 bases, leaving 13 bases between them. CDR3 nucleotides: TGTGCCAGCAGCTTAGGGGGTAGTAGGGGCTACGAGCAGTACTTC. Translated: CASSLGGSRGYEQYF. Drawing the rest from reference TRBV7-9 and TRBJ2-7, the complete variable domain is DTGVSQNPRHKITKRGQNVTFRCDPISEHNRLYWYRQTLGQGPEFLTYFQNEAQLEKSRLLSDRFSAERPKGSFSTLEIQRTEQGDSAMYLCASSLGGSRGYEQYFGPGTRLTVT.

The rearrangement uses TRBV7-9 and TRBJ2-5; perhaps TRBD2 as D (7 bases). The V and J ends lost 6 bases and 0 bases respectively, with 11 bases between them. Per germline, CDR1 SEHNR and CDR2 FQNEAQ (reference sequence). CDR3 length: 14 residues. The CDR3 here is CASRGGAYQETQYF. The CDR3 coding sequence is TGTGCCAGCAGGGGGGGGGCGTACCAAGAGACCCAGTACTTC.

The V gene is TRBV7-2, the J gene TRBJ1-1, with a weak D call TRBD1 (6 bases). Germline V CDR1 and CDR2: SGHTA, FQGNSA. V was cut by 5 bases and J by 3 bases, with 13 bases left in between. The CDR3 extends over 14 amino acids. CDR3 residues: CASSQQGGDTEAFF. The CDR3 DNA sequence: TGTGCCAGCAGCCAACAGGGCGGGGACACTGAAGCTTTCTTT.